The 28 T cell receptor beta chains in this list originate from one sample, sequenced in a study of response to subunit inactivated influenza vaccine. TCRdb redid the calling of the RT-PCR reads with MiXCR, one entry per CDR3 protein. The data contain 500,000 to 600,000 distinct CDR3 sequences, 13% of them singletons. Sequenced here: PBMCs from blood, sampled roughly 45 days after vaccination. The receptors stem from a man aged 45-65 years who received an inactivated influenza vaccine.

In its sample, this clonotype was seen a few times. The rearrangement links TRBV4-1 to TRBJ1-5; D unresolved. From germline, CDR1 is MGHRA and CDR2 YSYEKL. The ends were cut back, 1 base at V and 9 bases at J, with 13 bases in the middle. This CDR3 spans 14 amino acids. CDR3 sequence: CASSQGGPRWPQHF. CDR3 nucleotides: TGCGCCAGCAGCCAAGGAGGGCCTAGGTGGCCCCAGCATTTT.

This clonotype was observed a handful of times. This chain uses TRBV5-5 with TRBJ2-3; D unclear. The CDR3 is made up of 15 amino acids. Germline values: CDR1 SGHKS, CDR2 YYEKEE (reference sequence). Trimming stripped 3 bases from V and 2 bases from J, with 13 bases between. The CDR3 sequence: CASSWLDHYTDTQYF. Here the CDR3 DNA reads TGTGCCAGCAGCTGGCTTGACCATTACACAGATACGCAGTATTTT.

This clonotype was observed at least ten times. The genes are TRBV5-1 and TRBJ2-1; weak D call: TRBD2 (5 bases). Germline V gene data show CDR1 as SGHRS and CDR2 as YFSETQ. The V and J ends lost 0 bases and 3 bases respectively, with 10 bases between them. The CDR3 contains 15 residues. CDR3 region: CASSLDGISYNEQFF. The DNA of the CDR3 is TGCGCCAGCAGCTTGGACGGGATAAGCTACAATGAGCAGTTCTTC.

The rearrangement uses TRBV5-6 and TRBJ2-3, with D perhaps matching TRBD1 or TRBD2 (5 bases each). Germline CDR1 is SGHDT and CDR2 is YYEEEE. V was shortened by 7 bases and J by 4 bases, with 22 bases between the two germline ends. The CDR3 loop spans 16 amino acids. The CDR3 reads CASGTPRAVLPDTQYF. In nucleotides, the CDR3 is TGTGCCAGCGGGACCCCCCGGGCCGTTCTCCCAGATACGCAGTATTTT.

The chain has TRBV7-2 and TRBJ1-4; 7 bases are shared with TRBD1. The trim removed 2 bases at V and 8 bases at J, leaving 5 bases unmatched. The CDR3 sequence is 14 residues long. Germline loops: CDR1 SGHTA, CDR2 FQGNSA. CDR3 sequence reads: CASSLTGTVEKLFF. CDR3 sequence (DNA): TGTGCCAGCAGCTTAACTGGGACAGTCGAAAAACTGTTTTTT. Variable domain in full (rest from reference TRBV7-2 and TRBJ1-4): GAGVSQSPSNKVTEKGKDVELRCDPISGHTALYWYRQSLGQGLEFLIYFQGNSAPDKSGLPSDRFSAERTGGSVSTLTIQRTQQEDSAVYLCASSLTGTVEKLFFGSGTQLSVL.

This clonotype was seen a few times. This chain uses TRBV6-1 with TRBJ2-5; 10 nucleotides line up with TRBD1. Per the germline V gene, CDR1 is MNHNS and CDR2 is SASEGT. J was trimmed by 2 bases and V by 7 bases; bases with no gene match: 7. The CDR3 length is 15 residues. The CDR3 reads CASKPTGGIQETQYF. In DNA form, the CDR3 reads TGTGCCAGCAAGCCGACAGGGGGCATTCAAGAGACCCAGTACTTC.

The V and J genes are TRBV29-1 and TRBJ2-2; 9 bases line up with TRBD2. Germline assignment: CDR1 SQVTM and CDR2 ANQGSEA. CDR3 length: 14 residues. V was clipped by 5 bases and J by 6 bases; unmatched bases: 7. The CDR3 DNA reads TGCAGCGTTTCCCCTGGCGGGGGGGCCGGGGAGCTGTTTTTT. This encodes CSVSPGGGAGELFF.

This clonotype was seen more than once but under ten times. The rearrangement uses TRBV27 and TRBJ2-1, with 11 positions matching TRBD2. Trimming at V came to 5 bases and at J to 3 bases, leaving 12 bases not matched to a gene. This CDR3 spans 18 amino acids. From germline, CDR1 is MNHEY and CDR2 SMNVEV (reference sequence). CDR3: CASSPSLAGGPFYNEQFF. The CDR3 coding sequence is TGTGCCAGCAGTCCCTCTCTAGCGGGGGGCCCTTTCTACAATGAGCAGTTCTTC.

In this sample, this clonotype turned up a few times. V is TRBV3-1 and J is TRBJ1-3, with no clear D. V was trimmed by 1 base and J by 4 bases, leaving 5 bases between them. Germline V gene lookup returns CDR1 LGHDT and CDR2 YNNKEL (reference sequence). CDR3 length equals 13 residues. The CDR3: CASSQGHGNTIYF. The DNA for the CDR3 is TGTGCCAGCAGCCAAGGGCACGGAAACACCATATATTTT.

For this clonotype: The junction differs from germline at one of its ends, possibly a read error. V gene TRBV20-1 combines with J gene TRBJ2-3; the match to TRBD1 covers 9 bases. Germline CDR1 is DFQATT and CDR2 is SNEGSKA (reference sequence). The CDR3 is 16 residues long. CDR3 amino acids: CCARDRTGVRTDTQYF. The CDR3 region has the DNA TGCTGTGCTAGAGATCGGACAGGGGTCCGCACAGATACGCAGTATTTT.

This clonotype was counted only a few times. The genes are TRBV7-2 and TRBJ2-1; possible D gene TRBD1, 5 bases. Per the germline V gene, CDR1 is SGHTA and CDR2 is FQGNSA. V was pared by 2 bases and J by 3 bases, with 17 bases between. The CDR3 sequence is 17 residues long. The CDR3 loop reads CASSLSLYRQNYNEQFF. In nucleotides, the CDR3 is TGTGCCAGCAGCTTATCTCTCTACAGGCAAAACTACAATGAGCAGTTCTTC.

This clonotype was recorded a few times. The chain uses TRBV11-2 and TRBJ2-3; 8 nucleotides agree with TRBD2. The CDR3 has 16 amino acids. CDR1 SGHAT and CDR2 FQNNGV come from the germline V gene. Unmatched junction bases numbered 15, after V lost 5 bases and J lost 8 bases. As DNA, the CDR3 is TGTGCCAGCAGCCTAACAAGGACTAGCTATATTGGTACGCAGTATTTT. Translating gives CASSLTRTSYIGTQYF.

This clonotype was picked up a small number of times. The rearrangement joins TRBV9 to TRBJ2-7; 9 nucleotides agree with TRBD2. Trimming cost V 1 base and J 7 bases; bases outside gene matches: 6. Germline CDR1 reads SGDLS; CDR2 reads YYNGEE. The CDR3 spans 14 residues. The CDR3 region is CASSVYWREGEQYF. The CDR3 nucleotides read TGTGCCAGCAGCGTATATTGGCGGGAGGGGGAGCAGTACTTC.

Only a few counts were recorded for this clonotype. The chain carries TRBV12-3 or TRBV12-4 and TRBJ2-3; D possibly corresponds to TRBD1 (6 bases). This CDR3 region has 15 residues. Between the trimmed V and J ends, which lost 6 bases and 4 bases, there was a span of 17 bases. This CDR3 is CASSRTGSLPDTQYF. CDR3 sequence (DNA): TGTGCCAGCAGCCGCACAGGGTCCCTCCCAGATACGCAGTATTTT.

This clonotype was observed many times. The rearrangement uses TRBV20-1 and TRBJ2-5; 9 bases are shared with TRBD1. With V trimmed by 6 bases and J by 6 bases, 11 bases remained unmatched. This CDR3 has 14 residues. Germline CDR1 and CDR2: DFQATT and SNEGSKA (reference sequence). This CDR3 is CSATRNRGLQTQYF. CDR3 nucleotide sequence: TGCAGTGCCACACGGAACAGGGGGCTACAGACCCAGTACTTC.

This clonotype showed up many times. This chain joins TRBV12-3 or TRBV12-4 and TRBJ2-5, with D unresolved. This CDR3 spans 13 amino acids. V was clipped by 6 bases and J by 5 bases, with 13 bases between them. In DNA, the CDR3 is TGTGCCAGCAGCCTTGGGGTCCGCGAGACCCAGTACTTC. Protein product: CASSLGVRETQYF.

This chain joins TRBV6-2 or TRBV6-3 and TRBJ2-7, with D maybe TRBD1 (5 bases). The CDR3 has 14 amino acids. The V end lost 5 bases, the J end lost 3 bases, and 14 bases lay between the germline ends. Germline V gene sequence: CDR1 MNHEY, CDR2 SVGEGT. Written as DNA, the CDR3 is TGTGCCAGCAGTACGTCCCTCCAGGGCTACGAGCAGTACTTC. This gives the protein CASSTSLQGYEQYF.

The V and J genes are TRBV13 and TRBJ2-5; TRBD1 agrees at 10 bases. After removal of 5 bases from V and 5 bases from J, the junction contained 8 bases not matched to a gene. CDR1 is PRHDT, CDR2 FYEKMQ, per germline (reference sequence). CDR3 length equals 15 residues. This chain's CDR3 is CASSPRQGALETQYF. The CDR3 nucleotides are TGTGCCAGCAGCCCCCGACAGGGGGCATTGGAGACCCAGTACTTC.

This clonotype was observed a few times. V is TRBV29-1 and J is TRBJ2-5; TRBD2 matches 7 bases. The ends lost 7 bases at V and 4 bases at J; junction bases unmatched: 3. The CDR3 runs to 11 residues. The germline gives CDR1 SQVTM, CDR2 ANQGSEA. The CDR3 coding sequence is TGCAGCGGTTCGGGAGGAGAGACCCAGTACTTC. It yields the protein CSGSGGETQYF.

This clonotype came up many times. This rearrangement joins TRBV12-3 or TRBV12-4 to TRBJ1-1; D unclear. This CDR3 has 14 residues. V lost 7 bases to trimming and J lost 4 bases, with 16 bases between them. The CDR3 is CASTLGSGSTEAFF. For the CDR3, the DNA is TGTGCCAGCACCCTAGGGTCCGGGTCCACTGAAGCTTTCTTT.

The chain employs TRBV15 and TRBJ2-7; 8 nucleotides match TRBD1. CDR1 is LNHNV, CDR2 YYDKDF, per germline (reference sequence). The V segment lost 5 bases and the J segment 2 bases; nucleotides outside the gene matches: 8. The CDR3 contains 15 residues. CDR3 region: CATSGLGQGTYEQYF. The CDR3, as DNA: TGTGCCACCAGCGGACTCGGACAGGGCACCTACGAGCAGTACTTC. The full variable domain, its missing parts supplied by reference TRBV15 and TRBJ2-7, is DAMVIQNPRYQVTQFGKPVTLSCSQTLNHNVMYWYQQKSSQAPKLLFHYYDKDFNNEADTPDNFQSRRPNTSFCFLDIRSPGLGDTAMYLCATSGLGQGTYEQYFGPGTRLTVT.

The chain is built from TRBV28 and TRBJ1-5; D is ambiguous. CDR1 and CDR2 (germline): MDHEN, SYDVKM. V lost 7 bases and J lost 0, with 13 bases in between. CDR3 length equals 15 residues. The CDR3 nucleotides are TGTGCCAGCACCCCACGGGGAGTTAGCAATCAGCCCCAGCATTTT. The encoded protein is CASTPRGVSNQPQHF.

In its sample, this clonotype was seen many times. The chain couples TRBV5-1 to TRBJ2-2, with 7 bases aligning to TRBD1. Germline values: CDR1 SGHRS, CDR2 YFSETQ. The ends lost 4 bases at V and 1 base at J; junction bases unmatched: 7. The CDR3 runs 16 residues. CDR3 bases: TGCGCCAGCAGCCCCCAGGGACAGAGGAACACCGGGGAGCTGTTTTTT. Its translation: CASSPQGQRNTGELFF.

The V gene is TRBV3-1, the J gene TRBJ1-5; the match to TRBD1 covers 8 bases. Germline-derived CDR1 and CDR2 are LGHDT and YNNKEL (reference sequence). This CDR3 is built from 15 residues. V lost 0 bases to trimming and J lost 7 bases; unmatched junction nucleotides: 5. The CDR3 is CASSQDTQGGQPQHF. Written as DNA, the CDR3 is TGTGCCAGCAGCCAAGATACACAGGGGGGGCAGCCCCAGCATTTT. Full variable domain (outside the CDR3, taken from reference TRBV3-1 and TRBJ1-5): DTAVSQTPKYLVTQMGNDKSIKCEQNLGHDTMYWYKQDSKKFLKIMFSYNNKELIINETVPNRFSPKSPDKAHLNLHINSLELGDSAVYFCASSQDTQGGQPQHFGDGTRLSIL.

This clonotype was counted only a few times. The chain couples TRBV6-2 or TRBV6-3 to TRBJ2-1, with D unresolved. Trimming stripped 3 bases from V and 8 bases from J, with 17 bases between. The V gene's germline CDR1 is MNHEY and CDR2 SVGEGT. The CDR3 extends over 15 amino acids. The DNA of the CDR3 is TGTGCCAGCAGTTATGGTCGAACCCGGTGGGATGAGCAGTTCTTC. It is translated as CASSYGRTRWDEQFF.

The chain joins TRBV29-1 to TRBJ2-2; D is undetermined. The length of the CDR3 is 12 residues. V lost 4 bases, J lost 3 bases, and 6 bases lay in between. Germline V lookup: CDR1 SQVTM, CDR2 ANQGSEA. In DNA form, the CDR3 reads TGCAGCGTTGGGACGGACACCGGGGAGCTGTTTTTT. The encoded protein is CSVGTDTGELFF.

This clonotype was picked up a small number of times. This chain connects TRBV3-1 to TRBJ2-1; 9 bases match TRBD1. The CDR3 extends over 13 amino acids. J was trimmed by 9 bases and V by 4 bases; bases with no gene match: 4. The germline V gene has CDR1 LGHDT and CDR2 YNNKEL (reference sequence). CDR3 sequence (DNA): TGTGCCAGCAGCCCCACAGGGGGCCGTGAGCAGTTCTTC. Its translation is CASSPTGGREQFF.

This clonotype appeared a few times. The V and J genes are TRBV20-1 and TRBJ2-1; D is undetermined. The CDR3 runs 15 residues. The V end lost 6 bases, the J end lost 0 bases, and 15 bases lay between the germline ends. CDR1 and CDR2 (germline): DFQATT, SNEGSKA (reference sequence). CDR3 nucleotide sequence: TGCAGTGCCCGTCAGTCAGGCAGCTCCTACAATGAGCAGTTCTTC. It translates to CSARQSGSSYNEQFF.